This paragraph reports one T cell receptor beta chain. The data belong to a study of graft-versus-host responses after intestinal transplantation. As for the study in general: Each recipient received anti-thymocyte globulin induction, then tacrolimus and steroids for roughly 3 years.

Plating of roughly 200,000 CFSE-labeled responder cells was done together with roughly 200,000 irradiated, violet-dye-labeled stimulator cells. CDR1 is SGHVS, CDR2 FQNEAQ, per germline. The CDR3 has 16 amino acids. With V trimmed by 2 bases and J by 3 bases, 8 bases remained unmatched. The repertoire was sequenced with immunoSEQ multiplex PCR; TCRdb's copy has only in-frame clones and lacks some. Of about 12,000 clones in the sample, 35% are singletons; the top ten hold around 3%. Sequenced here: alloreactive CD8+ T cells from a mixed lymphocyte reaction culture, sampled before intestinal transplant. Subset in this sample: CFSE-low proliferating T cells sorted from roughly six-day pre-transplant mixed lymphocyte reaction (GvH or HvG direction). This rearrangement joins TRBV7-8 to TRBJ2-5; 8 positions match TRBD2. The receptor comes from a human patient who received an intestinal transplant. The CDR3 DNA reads TGTGCCAGCAGCTTAATCAACAGCGGGAGTAAAGAGACCCAGTACTTC. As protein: CASSLINSGSKETQYF. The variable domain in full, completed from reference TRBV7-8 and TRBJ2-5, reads GAGVSQSPRYKVAKRGQDVALRCDPISGHVSLFWYQQALGQGPEFLTYFQNEAQLDKSGLPSDRFFAERPEGSVSTLKIQRTQQEDSAVYLCASSLINSGSKETQYFGPGTRLLVL.